The sample holds a few counts of the clone carrying this T cell receptor (beta chain). The antigen remains unidentified. This specimen belongs to a study of human T cells and chemical hapten exposure. Study observations and caveats: Patch test score showed a positive correlation with PT1 expanded TCR counts.

Trimming removed 5 bases from V and 2 bases from J; junction bases left unmatched: 8. The CDR3 is 15 amino acids. Germline CDR1 DFQATT, CDR2 SNEGSKA (reference sequence). Individual cDNA molecules each carried unique molecular identifiers attached by the library. TCRdb reprocessed the RACE reads with MiXCR, giving one entry per CDR3 protein. Among tens of thousands of distinct CDR3 sequences listed, roughly 9.9% were seen once. Time point reported: pre-sensitization, week 0. Treatment given: therapeutic diphenylcyclopropenone sensitization with weekly scalp DPC. This chain links TRBV20-1 with TRBJ1-5; TRBD1 matches at 8 bases. The receptor comes from a woman in her forties with alopecia areata. Some clones in this sample may be carry-over from other donors' samples. Sequencing used whole blood, obtained in connection with sensitization to the hapten diphenylcyclopropenone (DPC). The CDR3 here is CSAPPPGQGNQPQHF. The CDR3 DNA is TGCAGTGCTCCACCGCCGGGACAGGGCAATCAGCCCCAGCATTTT.